This T cell receptor (beta chain) emerged from a study of blood T cell repertoires in COVID-19 (TCRdb year 2020). As for the study more broadly: Samples covering the acute and convalescent phases of COVID-19 were provided by collaborators in the United States, Italy and Spain. The dataset comprised deeply sampled blood TCRbeta repertoires from subjects exposed to, actively infected with, or recovered from COVID-19. Nearly every sample came with metadata listing a de-identified subject ID, COVID-19 status, age in years and sex. The material from the prospective study consisted of cDNA or gDNA derived from T cells, B-cell-depleted T cells, or PBMCs. Where HLA class I and class II types were available, the types were taken from metadata supplied by the sample provider, not from assay-based typing. The samples were drawn from the first 160 participants of the ongoing ImmuneRACE study and from 1,254 subjects provided by 6 global collaborators. The repertoires were released in a freely available public database intended as a resource for research on the immune response to SARS-CoV-2. Here is what the overall study found, with its caveats: Clinical and demographic metadata were provided uncurated, with the amount varying by source and participant.

Whole blood was collected in K2EDTA tubes by collaborating institutions according to the institutions' own protocols. For TCRbeta analysis, collaborators shipped samples as frozen whole blood, isolated PBMCs, or DNA extracted from either of those sample types. The immunoSEQ Assay, a bias-controlled multiplex PCR, was used to amplify TCRbeta CDR3 regions from genomic DNA. In the original analysis: Within the assay, amplification of reference gene primers was used to estimate how many nucleated cells each sample contained. Sequence reads were collapsed and filtered to measure the absolute abundance of every unique TCRbeta CDR3 rearrangement. For each sample, productive Simpson clonality was calculated as the square root of Simpson's diversity index over productive rearrangements. TCRdb retrieved this table from immuneACCESS and kept in-frame rearrangements only. Not all clones are present; in checked studies, unresolved V genes account for under half, and no reason is known for the remainder. Clonal size and the V and J genes are those of that table, whereas D and trimming came from the DNA. The sample has roughly 250,000 clones on record, nearly 85% of them singletons. Clones ranked in the top ten supply less than 10% of the sample.

On this clone: Its antigen remains unidentified. It has no much larger one-base neighbor in the sample; base qualities were not kept.

Reading from cysteine to phenylalanine, the CDR3 counts 14 amino acids. Here the CDR3 DNA is all that survives: 42 bases in frame from base 1. The junction shows trimming of 6 bases on V and 4 bases on J, and the gene matches do not reach 6 bases of it. Based on the germline V gene (reference sequence), the CDR1 and CDR2 sequences are LNHDA and SQIVND. The sequence was collected from a human donor in a cohort sampled during active COVID-19. Input material: peripheral blood. The rearrangement combines TRBV19 with TRBJ1-1; 9 of the junction bases match TRBD1. In nucleotide form, the sequence is TGTGCCAGTAGAACACAGGGGGCCCTCACTGAAGCTTTCTTT. Protein translation: CASRTQGALTEAFF.